The sequence of this TCR beta chain was determined in a study of metastatic and nonmetastatic thyroid tumors. There are a few counts of this clone. Trimming pared 10 bases from V and 5 bases from J, leaving 13 bases between. The CDR3 contains 12 residues. Germline V lookup: CDR1 MNHEY, CDR2 SVGEGT. Thyroid surgery took place with no prior treatment in any patient. TCRdb recomputed clones from the PCR reads via MiXCR. This repertoire shows 15,000 or so clones, 20% to 25% found once; its top ten account for approximately 7.7%. V and J are TRBV6-2 or TRBV6-3 and TRBJ2-3, with no clear D. This sequence originates from a female donor with papillary thyroid cancer or a benign thyroid nodule (not recorded which). Some clones in this sample may be carry-over from other donors' samples. Sequenced sample: tumor tissue. The CDR3 sequence is CATSLRVDTQYF. DNA for the CDR3: TGTGCCACCTCGCTCAGAGTAGATACGCAGTATTTT.